This T cell receptor (beta chain) was recorded in a study of early T cells in non-severe SARS-CoV-2 infection. Turning to the study itself: The authors sequenced bulk RNA from unsorted whole blood, leaving chains unpaired.

In the library, individual cDNA molecules carried attached unique molecular identifiers. MiXCR, run by TCRdb on the 5' RACE reads, gives a single entry per CDR3 protein. Of 40,000 to 55,000 distinct CDR3 sequences listed, roughly 6.1% were seen once; the top ten hold around 20%. This clonotype came up many times. Its cognate antigen is unknown. Overall study results and limits: VDJdb matching favored anti-spike CD8 responses, missing private and CD4 specificities.

V lost 2 bases and J lost 1, with 14 bases in between. Looked up from germline, CDR1 is SEHNR and CDR2 is FQNEAQ (reference sequence). The length of the CDR3 is 16 residues. This clonotype was sampled from an adult who was a healthcare worker with PCR-confirmed SARS-CoV-2 infection or an uninfected control (not recorded which). The V call is TRBV7-9, the J call TRBJ1-2, with D unclear. Sequences were derived from whole blood, sampled at baseline. The CDR3 nucleotides are TGTGCCAGCAGCTTATTCGTGGGGAACAATAACTATGGCTACACCTTC. As protein: CASSLFVGNNNYGYTF.